These 24 T cell receptor beta chains originate from one sample sequenced in a study of cytomegalovirus exposure and HLA in healthy donors. The data were produced by immunoSEQ multiplex PCR, yet TCRdb's version contains in-frame clones alone and is incomplete. Among tens of thousands of clones listed, just over 95% were seen once. The specimen was PBMCs. These receptors were taken from a woman in her late teens or twenties in good health and CMV-seropositive.

This chain joins TRBV28 and TRBJ1-3; no reliable D call. The V end was cut by 4 bases, the J end by 0 bases, with 7 bases between. Germline-derived CDR1 and CDR2 are MDHEN and SYDVKM. This CDR3 comprises 14 residues. The CDR3 protein is CASSWQASGNTIYF. The CDR3 DNA reads as TGTGCCAGCAGTTGGCAGGCCTCTGGAAACACCATATATTTT.

The chain carries TRBV10-3 and TRBJ2-7, with 11 bases that match TRBD2. This CDR3 has 14 residues. V lost 7 bases to trimming and J lost 5 bases; unmatched junction nucleotides: 7. Germline CDR1 ENHRY, CDR2 SYGVKD. CDR3 protein: CAIKSGLAAHEQYF. As DNA, the CDR3 is TGTGCCATCAAATCGGGACTAGCGGCACACGAGCAGTACTTC.

The CDR3 region has the DNA TGTGCCAGCAGTTCCAACAGGGTTTTGAGCTCCTACGAGCAGTACTTC. Its translation is CASSSNRVLSSYEQYF. The chain is built from TRBV5-8 and TRBJ2-7; perhaps TRBD1 as D (6 bases). CDR1 is SGHTS, CDR2 YDEGEE, per germline. Trimming took off 5 bases at V and 0 bases at J, with 18 bases between the two ends. The CDR3 is 16 amino acids. Together with reference TRBV5-8 and TRBJ2-7, the CDR3 gives the full variable domain: EAGVTQSPTHLIKTRGQQATLRCSPISGHTSVYWYQQALGLGLQFLLWYDEGEERNRGNFPPRFSGRQFPNYSSELNVNALELEDSALYLCASSSNRVLSSYEQYFGPGTRLTVT.

This sequence joins TRBV15 and TRBJ1-4, with 8 bases matching TRBD1. V was pared by 3 bases and J by 8 bases, with 5 bases of the junction left unmatched. The CDR3 has 14 amino acids. CDR1 and CDR2 from the germline V gene are LNHNV and YYDKDF (reference sequence). The CDR3 region is CATSRGGQGEKLFF. CDR3 in DNA: TGTGCCACCAGCAGGGGCGGACAGGGAGAAAAACTGTTTTTT.

The rearrangement uses TRBV15 and TRBJ1-4; 8 bases agree with TRBD1. This CDR3 has 16 amino acids. Per germline, CDR1 LNHNV and CDR2 YYDKDF (reference sequence). The trim removed 0 bases at V and 5 bases at J, leaving 5 bases unmatched. This chain's CDR3 is CATSRDAGTGNEKLFF. CDR3 in DNA: TGTGCCACCAGCAGAGATGCCGGGACAGGAAATGAAAAACTGTTTTTT.

The chain joins TRBV4-1 to TRBJ2-7; 7 bases are a match to TRBD1. Germline V CDR1 and CDR2: MGHRA, YSYEKL. V lost 3 bases, J lost 3 bases, and 11 bases stayed unmatched. The CDR3 extends over 16 amino acids. CDR3 loop: CASSHPIQGEGYEQYF. The CDR3 nucleotides are TGCGCCAGCAGCCACCCTATTCAGGGGGAAGGCTACGAGCAGTACTTC.

The chain is built from TRBV30 and TRBJ2-5; a possible D gene is TRBD1 (5 bases). Germline V gene data show CDR1 as GTSNPN and CDR2 as SVGIG (reference sequence). The CDR3 sequence is 12 residues long. Trimming cost V 0 bases and J 6 bases, with 8 bases left between them. This CDR3 reads CAWSVKGQTQYF. CDR3 DNA sequence: TGTGCCTGGAGTGTAAAGGGGCAGACCCAGTACTTC.

The V and J genes are TRBV28 and TRBJ1-3, with D hard to call. The CDR3 length is 12 residues. Deletions cut 5 bases from V and 7 bases from J, with 9 bases between. Germline CDR1 is MDHEN and CDR2 is SYDVKM. The CDR3 here is CASSGRRNTIYF. CDR3 bases: TGTGCCAGCAGTGGCAGGAGGAACACCATATATTTT.

The rearrangement uses TRBV28 and TRBJ2-5; weak D call: TRBD2 (6 bases). The CDR3 length is 17 residues. Trimming shortened V by 2 bases and J by 3 bases, and 19 bases separated the two germline ends. Germline V gives CDR1 MDHEN, CDR2 SYDVKM. CDR3 protein: CASSLVLGTLGEETQYF. The DNA of the CDR3 is TGTGCCAGCAGTTTAGTTTTAGGGACTCTTGGCGAAGAGACCCAGTACTTC. The variable domain in full, with the rest retrieved from reference TRBV28 and TRBJ2-5, is DVKVTQSSRYLVKRTGEKVFLECVQDMDHENMFWYRQDPGLGLRLIYFSYDVKMKEKGDIPEGYSVSREKKERFSLILESASTNQTSMYLCASSLVLGTLGEETQYFGPGTRLLVL.

This clone was seen just once. The chain couples TRBV18 to TRBJ2-1; 10 bases are a match to TRBD2. J was trimmed by 5 bases and V by 3 bases; bases with no gene match: 7. The CDR3 is made up of 16 amino acids. Germline V CDR1 and CDR2: KGHSH, LQKENI. Written as DNA, the CDR3 is TGTGCCAGCTCACCTATATCAGCGGGAGGGAACAATGAGCAGTTCTTC. This sequence encodes CASSPISAGGNNEQFF.

The rearrangement links TRBV19 to TRBJ1-2; TRBD1 matches 12 bases. Germline assignment: CDR1 LNHDA and CDR2 SQIVND (reference sequence). V dropped 9 bases and J dropped 4; count of bases not matched to a gene: 6. This CDR3 is 14 amino acids long. CDR3 coding DNA: TGTGCCAGCCGGGACAGGGGGCCCGGCTATGGCTACACCTTC. The encoded protein is CASRDRGPGYGYTF.

The V gene is TRBV14, the J gene TRBJ2-7, with 8 bases identical to TRBD1. The J segment lost 2 bases and the V segment lost 0 bases, leaving 0 bases of the junction unmatched. The V gene's germline CDR1 is SGHDN and CDR2 FVKESK. CDR3 length: 14 residues. DNA for the CDR3: TGTGCCAGCAGCCAAGACAGGGGGCCCTACGAGCAGTACTTC. It yields the protein CASSQDRGPYEQYF. Full variable domain (missing parts from reference TRBV14 and TRBJ2-7): EAGVTQFPSHSVIEKGQTVTLRCDPISGHDNLYWYRRVMGKEIKFLLHFVKESKQDESGMPNNRFLAERTGGTYSTLKVQPAELEDSGVYFCASSQDRGPYEQYFGPGTRLTVT.

This clone is a singleton in its sample. J is TRBJ1-1 and V is TRBV28; D not certain. V dropped 8 bases and J dropped 5 bases, with 9 bases sitting between them. This CDR3 contains 11 residues. Germline assignment: CDR1 MDHEN and CDR2 SYDVKM. CDR3 nucleotide sequence: TGTGCCAGCCAAGAGGTGACTGAAGCTTTCTTT. It is translated as CASQEVTEAFF.

This sequence joins TRBV19 and TRBJ2-7, with TRBD2 identical over 11 bases. Germline-derived CDR1 and CDR2 are LNHDA and SQIVND (reference sequence). The CDR3 length is 14 residues. J was trimmed by 2 bases and V by 3 bases; bases with no gene match: 0. The CDR3 here is CASSMTSGTYEQYF. The CDR3 DNA is TGTGCCAGTAGTATGACTAGCGGGACCTACGAGCAGTACTTC. The entire variable domain, with the rest obtained from reference TRBV19 and TRBJ2-7, is as follows: DGGITQSPKYLFRKEGQNVTLSCEQNLNHDAMYWYRQDPGQGLRLIYYSQIVNDFQKGDIAEGYSVSREKKESFPLTVTSAQKNPTAFYLCASSMTSGTYEQYFGPGTRLTVT.

This chain links TRBV4-1 with TRBJ2-3; no reliable D call. Per the germline V gene, CDR1 is MGHRA and CDR2 is YSYEKL. Trimming left V 1 base short and J 7 bases short, with 12 bases between. The CDR3 totals 14 residues. Written as DNA, the CDR3 is TGCGCCAGCAGCCAAGGGATATGGGCATATACGCAGTATTTT. Encoded protein: CASSQGIWAYTQYF.

The gene calls are TRBV7-9 and TRBJ2-7; a possible D gene is TRBD2 (6 bases). Trimming left V 1 base short and J 5 bases short, with 12 bases between. CDR1 is SEHNR, CDR2 FQNEAQ, per germline (reference sequence). The CDR3 extends over 14 amino acids. The CDR3 region is CASSLVTGVHEQYF. The CDR3 bases are TGTGCCAGCAGCTTAGTAACGGGGGTCCACGAGCAGTACTTC.

This chain connects TRBV6-5 to TRBJ1-5; no clear D gene. Germline CDR1 MNHEY, CDR2 SVGAGI. The length of the CDR3 is 14 residues. With 7 bases removed from V and 7 bases from J, the gap between germline ends came to 17 bases. CDR3 sequence (DNA): TGTGCCAGCACCCAACACCGGGGTAACCAGCCCCAGCATTTT. This encodes CASTQHRGNQPQHF.

The chain joins TRBV29-1 to TRBJ2-5, with 7 bases matching TRBD2. The germline V gene has CDR1 SQVTM and CDR2 ANQGSEA. Trimming cost V 6 bases and J 2 bases; bases outside gene matches: 6. This CDR3 region has 13 residues. The CDR3 region is CSVSGTNQETQYF. In nucleotides, the CDR3 is TGCAGCGTCAGCGGGACTAATCAAGAGACCCAGTACTTC.

This sequence joins TRBV25-1 and TRBJ2-5; 12 positions match TRBD2. The germline V gene has CDR1 MGHDK and CDR2 SYGVNS. With V trimmed by 6 bases and J by 5 bases, 7 bases remained unmatched. The CDR3 sequence is 15 residues long. The CDR3 reads CASSRLAGVEETQYF. In DNA form, the CDR3 reads TGTGCCAGCAGCCGACTAGCGGGAGTTGAGGAGACCCAGTACTTC. The variable domain in full, with the rest retrieved from reference TRBV25-1 and TRBJ2-5, is EADIYQTPRYLVIGTGKKITLECSQTMGHDKMYWYQQDPGMELHLIHYSYGVNSTEKGDLSSESTVSRIRTEHFPLTLESARPSHTSQYLCASSRLAGVEETQYFGPGTRLLVL.

The chain carries TRBV6-5 and TRBJ1-2; D call uncertain. CDR1 is MNHEY, CDR2 SVGAGI, per germline. This CDR3 has 15 amino acids. Trimming took off 0 bases at V and 3 bases at J, with 11 bases between the two ends. CDR3 sequence: CASSYSNNIHYGYTF. CDR3 nucleotide sequence: TGTGCCAGCAGTTACTCGAACAACATCCACTATGGCTACACCTTC.

The genes are TRBV5-5 and TRBJ2-1; TRBD2 matches 8 bases. This CDR3 is 18 amino acids long. Germline trimming cut 4 bases from V and 2 bases from J; bases unmatched to any gene: 14. Germline V gene data show CDR1 as SGHKS and CDR2 as YYEKEE (reference sequence). CDR3 residues: CASSPIPGLGEAYNEQFF. CDR3 nucleotides: TGTGCCAGCAGCCCGATTCCGGGACTAGGGGAGGCCTACAATGAGCAGTTCTTC. Full variable domain (rest looked up from reference TRBV5-5 and TRBJ2-1): DAGVTQSPTHLIKTRGQQVTLRCSPISGHKSVSWYQQVLGQGPQFIFQYYEKEERGRGNFPDRFSARQFPNYSSELNVNALLLGDSALYLCASSPIPGLGEAYNEQFFGPGTRLTVL.

The rearrangement joins TRBV6-1 to TRBJ2-1; the D gene is possibly TRBD2 (5 bases). Trimming left V 5 bases short and J 0 bases short, with 11 bases between. This CDR3 is 15 amino acids long. CDR1 and CDR2 from the germline V gene are MNHNS and SASEGT. The CDR3 nucleotides are TGTGCCAGCAGTTGGACTCCGAGCTCCTACAATGAGCAGTTCTTC. This sequence encodes CASSWTPSSYNEQFF.

The gene calls are TRBV28 and TRBJ2-1; D not certain. Trimming pared 5 bases from V and 8 bases from J, leaving 19 bases between. CDR1 and CDR2 from the germline V gene are MDHEN and SYDVKM. The CDR3 is 15 residues long. For the CDR3, the DNA is TGTGCCAGCAGTCCGCCTCGGCGAGGTGCTGATGAGCAGTTCTTC. This gives the protein CASSPPRRGADEQFF.

V and J are TRBV29-1 and TRBJ2-2; weak D call: TRBD1 (6 bases). Germline V gene lookup returns CDR1 SQVTM and CDR2 ANQGSEA. Trimming removed 5 bases at V and 5 bases at J, with 18 bases between. The CDR3 is made up of 15 amino acids. CDR3 loop: CSVYKTGTPTGELFF. The CDR3 DNA reads TGCAGCGTTTACAAAACGGGGACACCGACCGGGGAGCTGTTTTTT.